The 8 T cell receptor beta chains reported below all come from one sample, sequenced in a study of Tregs in tolerant kidney transplant recipients. Some clones are missing from TCRdb's copy, which holds only in-frame ones; the method was immunoSEQ multiplex PCR. This sample yields 95,000 or so clones, of which 93% are seen a single time; 1.6% belongs to the top ten. The nonmyeloablative bone marrow transplants came from related graft donors, with transient mixed chimerism. The sequences come from CD4+ T cells from blood (PBMCs), collected 12 months after the transplant. These receptors originate from a human patient who received a combined kidney and bone marrow transplant. Some T cells here may be from the graft donor.

The chain joins TRBV11-1 to TRBJ1-1; tentative D call: TRBD1 (6 bases). The V gene lost 4 bases and the J gene lost 2 bases, with 17 bases spanning the gap. CDR3 size: 16 residues. Per the germline V gene, CDR1 is SGHAT and CDR2 is FQDESV (reference sequence). CDR3 in DNA: TGTGCCAGCAGCTCGGACTTGGACAGAGGAAACACTGAAGCTTTCTTT. Residues: CASSSDLDRGNTEAFF.

The rearrangement links TRBV4-1 to TRBJ2-1; 10 nucleotides match TRBD2. Germline CDR1 and CDR2: MGHRA and YSYEKL. V trimming: 1 base; J trimming: 9 bases; junction bases outside the gene matches: 15. The CDR3 is 18 residues long. The CDR3 sequence is CASSQGLTPLAGNREQFF. CDR3 sequence (DNA): TGCGCCAGCAGCCAAGGGCTAACCCCACTAGCGGGAAATCGTGAGCAGTTCTTC.

This clone has only one observation. The gene calls are TRBV18 and TRBJ1-2; the match to TRBD1 covers 9 bases. The length of the CDR3 is 13 residues. J was trimmed by 5 bases and V by 4 bases; bases with no gene match: 2. CDR1 is KGHSH and CDR2 is LQKENI in the germline V gene. CDR3 in amino acids: CASSQGQGYGYTF. The DNA for the CDR3 is TGTGCCAGCTCACAGGGACAGGGTTATGGCTACACCTTC.

The chain recombines TRBV28 with TRBJ1-4, with 9 bases identical to TRBD1. CDR1 is MDHEN and CDR2 is SYDVKM in the germline V gene. The CDR3 sequence is 19 residues long. V lost 2 bases to trimming and J lost 2 bases; unmatched junction nucleotides: 12. CDR3 sequence: CASSLPGQGFYSTNEKLFF. Written as DNA, the CDR3 is TGTGCCAGCAGTTTACCGGGACAGGGTTTCTACTCGACTAATGAAAAACTGTTTTTT. The entire variable domain, with the rest obtained from reference TRBV28 and TRBJ1-4, is as follows: DVKVTQSSRYLVKRTGEKVFLECVQDMDHENMFWYRQDPGLGLRLIYFSYDVKMKEKGDIPEGYSVSREKKERFSLILESASTNQTSMYLCASSLPGQGFYSTNEKLFFGSGTQLSVL.

The chain couples TRBV19 to TRBJ2-7, with TRBD2 matching 10 bases. The junction had 10 bases not matched to a gene; V was cut back by 3 bases and J by 2 bases. CDR3 length equals 17 residues. Per the germline V gene, CDR1 is LNHDA and CDR2 is SQIVND (reference sequence). CDR3 sequence: CASSIRLGLAETYEQYF. The CDR3 coding sequence is TGTGCCAGTAGTATCCGGCTCGGACTAGCGGAAACCTACGAGCAGTACTTC.

This chain links TRBV4-2 with TRBJ1-5; 11 bases line up with TRBD1. The ends lost 2 bases at V and 5 bases at J; junction bases unmatched: 5. This CDR3 has 16 amino acids. Germline CDR1 and CDR2: LGHNA and YNFKEQ. CDR3 coding DNA: TGTGCCAGCAGCCAAACGCCGGGACAGGGGGATCAGCCCCAGCATTTT. Its protein product is CASSQTPGQGDQPQHF.

This sequence joins TRBV5-4 and TRBJ2-7, with TRBD2 identical over 11 bases. V dropped 0 bases and J dropped 4; count of bases not matched to a gene: 12. The germline CDR1 and CDR2 sequences are SGHNT and YYREEE (reference sequence). This CDR3 contains 18 residues. Written as DNA, the CDR3 is TGTGCCAGCAGCTTGGGACTAGCGGGACCTCTCTCCATATACGAGCAGTACTTC. Encoded protein: CASSLGLAGPLSIYEQYF.

The V call is TRBV20-1, the J call TRBJ2-1; tentative D call: TRBD2 (7 bases). The CDR3 contains 10 residues. Trimming cost V 2 bases and J 14 bases, with 10 bases left between them. From germline, CDR1 is DFQATT and CDR2 SNEGSKA (reference sequence). The DNA for the CDR3 is TGCAGTGCTAGACGAGGGGGGGAGTTCTTC. It translates to CSARRGGEFF.